The 16 T cell receptor beta chains listed next were all sequenced from one sample in a study of blood T cells in healthy people across ages. A second PCR of about 7 to 11 cycles used a sample-barcoded 5' primer and a J-beta primer mix. TCRdb re-called the 5' RACE reads through MiXCR, storing one row per CDR3 protein. Among about 1.6 million distinct CDR3 sequences, about 31% were seen once, and the ten largest hold around 10%. The source material was blood. These receptors were collected from a woman younger than 45 in good health.

The gene calls are TRBV7-6 and TRBJ1-1, with D perhaps TRBD1 (5 bases). Per the germline V gene, CDR1 is SGHVS and CDR2 is FNYEAQ. The CDR3 spans 15 residues. Trimming pared 2 bases from V and 5 bases from J, leaving 15 bases between. The CDR3 here is CASSLKGPQGTEAFF. The DNA for the CDR3 is TGTGCCAGCAGCTTAAAAGGTCCCCAGGGTACTGAAGCTTTCTTT. The full variable domain, rest sourced from reference TRBV7-6 and TRBJ1-1, is GAGVSQSPRYKVTKRGQDVALRCDPISGHVSLYWYRQALGQGPEFLTYFNYEAQQDKSGLPNDRFSAERPEGSISTLTIQRTEQRDSAMYRCASSLKGPQGTEAFFGQGTRLTVV.

The chain carries TRBV28 and TRBJ2-6, with D perhaps being TRBD1 or TRBD2 (7 bases each). The CDR3 loop spans 16 amino acids. The germline V gene has CDR1 MDHEN and CDR2 SYDVKM. The CDR3 sequence: CVNRGREGSGANVLTF. DNA for the CDR3: TGTGTCAACAGGGGCAGGGAGGGCTCAGGGGCCAACGTCCTGACTTTC. Full variable domain (outside the CDR3, taken from reference TRBV28 and TRBJ2-6): DVKVTQSSRYLVKRTGEKVFLECVQDMDHENMFWYRQDPGLGLRLIYFSYDVKMKEKGDIPEGYSVSREKKERFSLILESASTNQTSMYLCVNRGREGSGANVLTFGAGSRLTVL.

The V and J genes are TRBV5-6 and TRBJ2-4; tentative D call: TRBD2 (5 bases). The J call may be incorrect, as the DNA end agrees better with TRBJ2-7. CDR3 length: 13 amino acids. Looked up from germline, CDR1 is SGHDT and CDR2 is YYEEEE. CDR3 protein: CASSQGIGVEQYF. The CDR3 DNA is TGTGCCAGCAGCCAAGGGATCGGGGTCGAGCAGTACTTC.

This sequence joins TRBV6-6 and TRBJ2-1; no clear D. The CDR3 is 14 amino acids. V was trimmed by 4 bases and J by 3 bases, leaving 10 bases between them. Germline V gene lookup returns CDR1 MNHNY and CDR2 SVGAGI (reference sequence). For the CDR3, the DNA is TGTGCCAGCAGTTTTAGTGATGGCTACAATGAGCAGTTCTTC. Translated: CASSFSDGYNEQFF.

This clonotype was seen only a few times. The V call is TRBV5-1, the J call TRBJ2-7; 12 positions agree with TRBD2. The CDR3 has 16 amino acids. V lost 4 bases to trimming and J lost 5 bases; unmatched junction nucleotides: 10. Germline loops: CDR1 SGHRS, CDR2 YFSETQ. The CDR3 is CASSPGLAGTGDEQYF. CDR3 bases: TGCGCCAGCAGCCCCGGACTAGCGGGGACGGGCGACGAGCAGTACTTC.

The chain combines TRBV14 with TRBJ1-6; no reliable D call. The germline V gene encodes CDR1 SGHDN and CDR2 FVKESK. The CDR3 extends over 12 amino acids. Trimming pared 1 base from V and 11 bases from J, leaving 6 bases between. The CDR3: CASSQGRTPLHF. The CDR3 DNA reads as TGTGCCAGCAGCCAAGGCCGTACACCCCTCCACTTT.

This clonotype was seen at least ten times. The chain couples TRBV24-1 to TRBJ2-1, with D perhaps matching TRBD1 (5 bases). The V end lost 4 bases, the J end lost 5 bases, and 11 bases lay between the germline ends. Germline assignment: CDR1 KGHDR and CDR2 SFDVKD. The CDR3 is 14 residues long. As DNA, the CDR3 is TGTGCCACCAGTGAGGCCAGGGCCGACAATGAGCAGTTCTTC. It translates to CATSEARADNEQFF.

This sequence joins TRBV6-2 or TRBV6-3 and TRBJ2-7, with D perhaps matching TRBD2 (5 bases). The V gene lost 1 base and the J gene lost 5 bases, with 15 bases spanning the gap. Germline V gives CDR1 MNHEY, CDR2 SVGEGT. The CDR3 extends over 15 amino acids. CDR3 nucleotide sequence: TGTGCCAGCAGTTACTGGTCCAGCGGCCCCAACGAGCAGTACTTC. This gives the protein CASSYWSSGPNEQYF.

This rearrangement joins TRBV5-4 to TRBJ2-3; TRBD2 aligns across 7 bases. V was clipped by 2 bases and J by 5 bases; unmatched bases: 5. The CDR3 covers 14 residues. Germline CDR1 reads SGHNT; CDR2 reads YYREEE (reference sequence). The CDR3 DNA sequence: TGTGCCAGCAGCTTCAGCGGGGACGTAGATACGCAGTATTTT. This gives the protein CASSFSGDVDTQYF.

In this sample, this clonotype turned up a few times. The gene calls are TRBV6-6 and TRBJ2-5; 9 bases are a match to TRBD1. This CDR3 comprises 14 residues. The V gene end was trimmed by 6 bases and the J gene end by 5 bases; junction bases not matched to a gene: 7. Germline values: CDR1 MNHNY, CDR2 SVGAGI (reference sequence). In DNA form, the CDR3 reads TGTGCCAGCAGCCGCCGGGACAGGGACGAGACCCAGTACTTC. Amino acid sequence: CASSRRDRDETQYF.

This clonotype was counted a few times. The chain joins TRBV5-1 to TRBJ2-3; D could derive from TRBD1 or TRBD2 (5 bases each). Trimming shortened V by 3 bases and J by 0 bases, and 11 bases separated the two germline ends. The CDR3 is made up of 15 amino acids. Germline assignment: CDR1 SGHRS and CDR2 YFSETQ. CDR3 sequence (DNA): TGCGCCAGCAGCTATAGTTGGGACAGCACAGATACGCAGTATTTT. The encoded protein is CASSYSWDSTDTQYF.

This clonotype came up a few times. The gene calls are TRBV13 and TRBJ2-1; D may be TRBD1 or TRBD2 (7 bases each). CDR3 size: 14 residues. Germline CDR1 is PRHDT and CDR2 is FYEKMQ (reference sequence). The germline V and J ends were trimmed by 8 bases and 2 bases, with 13 bases remaining between them. In DNA, the CDR3 is TGTGCCAGCCAGGGGGGGGACGCCTACAATGAGCAGTTCTTC. This translates into CASQGGDAYNEQFF.

Many counts were recorded for this clonotype. The V gene is TRBV29-1, the J gene TRBJ2-7; maybe TRBD1 (6 bases). Germline-derived CDR1 and CDR2 are SQVTM and ANQGSEA. The ends were cut back, 1 base at V and 2 bases at J, with 6 bases in the middle. CDR3 size: 12 residues. The CDR3 sequence is CSVEGTAYEQYF. DNA for the CDR3: TGCAGCGTTGAAGGGACAGCCTACGAGCAGTACTTC.

This clonotype was detected only a few times. The CDR3 DNA sequence: TGCAGTGCTAGATTCCCCGGGACTACCACAGATACGCAGTATTTT. This codes for CSARFPGTTTDTQYF. The gene calls are TRBV20-1 and TRBJ2-3; 7 bases map to TRBD2. Unmatched junction bases numbered 7, after V lost 2 bases and J lost 2 bases. The CDR3 covers 15 residues. Germline V gives CDR1 DFQATT, CDR2 SNEGSKA (reference sequence).

This clonotype was counted at least ten times. V and J are TRBV20-1 and TRBJ2-7; the D gene is possibly TRBD1 (5 bases). The V end was cut by 5 bases, the J end by 1 base, with 12 bases between. Per germline, CDR1 DFQATT and CDR2 SNEGSKA (reference sequence). The CDR3 totals 13 residues. Here the CDR3 reads CSARTIMSYEQYF. CDR3 DNA: TGCAGTGCTCGGACAATTATGTCCTACGAGCAGTACTTC.

This rearrangement joins TRBV29-1 to TRBJ1-2; D uncertain. Germline CDR1 and CDR2: SQVTM and ANQGSEA. The CDR3 covers 12 residues. With 1 base removed from V and 7 bases from J, the gap between germline ends came to 10 bases. The CDR3 is CSVEGASPGYTF. DNA for the CDR3: TGCAGCGTTGAAGGTGCCAGCCCTGGCTACACCTTC.